What follows is one TCR beta chain and its context. Antigen unknown. The data stem from a study of healthy donors' naive CD4 and CD8 T cells. Study results and limitations: Bias from naive T cell homeostatic proliferation was not addressed.

The CDR3 is 11 amino acids. V shed 0 bases and J shed 7 bases, with 4 bases lying between them. In germline, CDR1 is SGHRS, CDR2 YFSETQ. Starting from approximately 500 ng of total RNA, TCR libraries were made with linear amplification. TCRdb re-called the reads with MiXCR, one entry per CDR3 protein. The repertoire holds around 180,000 distinct CDR3 sequences, 65% to 75% seen once, with roughly 2.3% in the top ten. Sequencing was done on a sample of naive CD4+ and CD8+ T cells sorted from blood, pooled from several donors. The genes are TRBV5-1 and TRBJ1-2; D call uncertain. This receptor was obtained from a pool of human donors in good health; the sample pools cells from several healthy donors. The DNA for the CDR3 is TGCGCCAGCAGCTTGGACAGTGGCTACACCTTC. It codes for CASSLDSGYTF.